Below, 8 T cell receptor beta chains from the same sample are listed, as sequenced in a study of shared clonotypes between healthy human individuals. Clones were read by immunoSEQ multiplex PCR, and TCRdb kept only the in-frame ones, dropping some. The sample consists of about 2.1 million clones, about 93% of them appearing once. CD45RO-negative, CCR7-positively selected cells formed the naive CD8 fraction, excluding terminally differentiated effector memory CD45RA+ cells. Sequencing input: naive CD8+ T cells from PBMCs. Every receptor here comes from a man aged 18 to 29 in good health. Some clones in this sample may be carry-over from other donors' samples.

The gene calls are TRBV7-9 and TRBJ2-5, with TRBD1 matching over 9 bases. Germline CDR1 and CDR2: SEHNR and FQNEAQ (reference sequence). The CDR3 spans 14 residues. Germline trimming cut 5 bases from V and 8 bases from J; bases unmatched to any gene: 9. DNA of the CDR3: TGTGCCAGCAGCACGGACAGGGGCCAGCGTACCCAGTACTTC. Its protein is CASSTDRGQRTQYF.

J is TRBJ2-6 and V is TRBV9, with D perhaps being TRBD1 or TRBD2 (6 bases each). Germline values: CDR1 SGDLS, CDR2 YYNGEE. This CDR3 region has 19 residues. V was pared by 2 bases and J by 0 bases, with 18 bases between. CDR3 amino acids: CASSVPGGGPTSGANVLTF. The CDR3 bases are TGTGCCAGCAGCGTCCCCGGAGGGGGTCCAACCTCTGGGGCCAACGTCCTGACTTTC.

The CDR3 DNA reads TGTGCCACCACCCCGGACTACCAGAACTCCTACAATGAGCAGTTCTTC. The encoded protein is CATTPDYQNSYNEQFF. The chain recombines TRBV15 with TRBJ2-1, with a possible D match to TRBD2 (6 bases). The germline V and J ends were trimmed by 7 bases and 0 bases, with 16 bases remaining between them. CDR3 length equals 16 residues. Germline CDR1 is LNHNV and CDR2 is YYDKDF (reference sequence). The full variable domain, in which reference TRBV15 and TRBJ2-1 provide the parts outside the CDR3, is DAMVIQNPRYQVTQFGKPVTLSCSQTLNHNVMYWYQQKSSQAPKLLFHYYDKDFNNEADTPDNFQSRRPNTSFCFLDIRSPGLGDTAMYLCATTPDYQNSYNEQFFGPGTRLTVL.

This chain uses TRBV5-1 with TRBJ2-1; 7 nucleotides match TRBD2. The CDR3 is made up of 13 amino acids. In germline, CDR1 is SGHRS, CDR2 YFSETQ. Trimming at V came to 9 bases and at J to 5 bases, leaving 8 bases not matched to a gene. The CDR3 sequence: CATRTRDDNEQFF. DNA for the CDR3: TGCGCCACCAGGACTAGGGACGACAATGAGCAGTTCTTC.

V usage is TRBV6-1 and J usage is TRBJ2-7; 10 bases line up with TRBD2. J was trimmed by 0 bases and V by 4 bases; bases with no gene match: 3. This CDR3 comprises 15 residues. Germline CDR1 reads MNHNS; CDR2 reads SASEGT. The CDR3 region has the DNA TGTGCCAGCAGTGCTCCTAGCGGGGGCTCCTACGAGCAGTACTTC. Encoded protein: CASSAPSGGSYEQYF.

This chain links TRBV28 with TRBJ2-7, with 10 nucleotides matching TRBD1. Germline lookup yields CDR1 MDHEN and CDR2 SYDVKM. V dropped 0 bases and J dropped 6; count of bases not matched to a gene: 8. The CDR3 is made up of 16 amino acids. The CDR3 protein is CASSLWGTGVVIEQYF. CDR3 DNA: TGTGCCAGCAGTTTATGGGGGACAGGGGTGGTAATCGAGCAGTACTTC.

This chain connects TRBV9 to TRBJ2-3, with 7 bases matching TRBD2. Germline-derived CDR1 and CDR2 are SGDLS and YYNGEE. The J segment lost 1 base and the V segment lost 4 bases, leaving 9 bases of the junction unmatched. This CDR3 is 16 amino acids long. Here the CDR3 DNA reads TGTGCCAGCAGCCGGGGGGACCCCCGTGGCACAGATACGCAGTATTTT. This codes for CASSRGDPRGTDTQYF. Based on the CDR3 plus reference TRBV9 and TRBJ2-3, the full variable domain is DSGVTQTPKHLITATGQRVTLRCSPRSGDLSVYWYQQSLDQGLQFLIQYYNGEERAKGNILERFSAQQFPDLHSELNLSSLELGDSALYFCASSRGDPRGTDTQYFGPGTRLTVL.

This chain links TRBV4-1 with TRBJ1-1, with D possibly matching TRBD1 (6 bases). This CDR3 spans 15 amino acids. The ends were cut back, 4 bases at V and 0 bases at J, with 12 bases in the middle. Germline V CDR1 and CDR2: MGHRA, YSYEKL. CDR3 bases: TGCGCCAGCAGCCTCTTCCAGGGGATGAACACTGAAGCTTTCTTT. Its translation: CASSLFQGMNTEAFF.